Described below is a single T cell receptor beta chain sequence and its context. Antigen specificity is unknown. The treatment: about 20 received Ad26.COV2.S at low or high dose, single or two shots; about 5 received placebo; per-sample allocation not given. Day 63 after the first injection of vaccine or placebo was the sampling time. A Boston donor was an adult aged 18-55 years. The data originate from a study of Ad26.COV2.S vaccination and SARS-CoV-2 variants. Study overall: The COV1001 Ad26.COV2.S trial arm included the donor. Ad26.COV2.S given intramuscularly, once or twice 56 days apart. Whole-study findings and limits: Possible underestimation of total T cell responses by the TCR breadth and depth analyses was noted.

The CDR3 is 15 amino acids. Germline lookup yields CDR1 MNHEY and CDR2 SVGAGI. The germline V and J ends were trimmed by 4 bases and 2 bases, with 9 bases remaining between them. Sequencing was performed with immunoSEQ multiplex PCR; in TCRdb, only in-frame clones are kept and a portion is missing. The data show 440,000 or so clones, about nine tenths seen once. The receptor's source is a person aged 18-60 years who received the Ad26.COV2.S COVID-19 vaccine or a placebo. The specimen comprised peripheral blood, sampled in a trial of Ad26.COV2.S vaccine versus placebo. The chain is built from TRBV6-5 and TRBJ2-6; a weak D match, TRBD2 (6 bases). The DNA for the CDR3 is TGTGCCAGCAGTTCAGGAGGGGCTGGGGCCAACGTCCTGACTTTC. This translates into CASSSGGAGANVLTF.